This T cell receptor beta chain was recovered during a study of shared clonotypes between healthy human individuals. The study, taken as a whole, reports: Sequencing depth was expected to influence donor clonotype sharing. Naive subsets tended to show greater estimated richness than memory subsets.

Only in-frame clones appear in the TCRdb table, and some are missing; sequencing was by immunoSEQ multiplex PCR. Here the sample spans under 2,000,000 clones, just under 95% being singletons. Naive-designated CD8 cells lacked CD45RO, were positively enriched for CCR7, and omitted terminally differentiated effector memory CD45RA+ cells. Concerning this clone itself: What it binds is unknown.

The receptor comes from a man aged 18 to 35 in good health. The specimen sequenced was naive CD8+ T cells sorted from blood.

CDR3 amino acids: CASSIRLADEQYF. The CDR3 DNA reads TGTGCCAGTAGTATAAGGCTAGCCGACGAGCAGTACTTC. This rearrangement joins TRBV19 to TRBJ2-7; TRBD2 might be the D (5 bases). The CDR3 runs 13 residues. Germline assignment: CDR1 LNHDA and CDR2 SQIVND (reference sequence). V lost 2 bases to trimming and J lost 5 bases, with 10 bases between them.